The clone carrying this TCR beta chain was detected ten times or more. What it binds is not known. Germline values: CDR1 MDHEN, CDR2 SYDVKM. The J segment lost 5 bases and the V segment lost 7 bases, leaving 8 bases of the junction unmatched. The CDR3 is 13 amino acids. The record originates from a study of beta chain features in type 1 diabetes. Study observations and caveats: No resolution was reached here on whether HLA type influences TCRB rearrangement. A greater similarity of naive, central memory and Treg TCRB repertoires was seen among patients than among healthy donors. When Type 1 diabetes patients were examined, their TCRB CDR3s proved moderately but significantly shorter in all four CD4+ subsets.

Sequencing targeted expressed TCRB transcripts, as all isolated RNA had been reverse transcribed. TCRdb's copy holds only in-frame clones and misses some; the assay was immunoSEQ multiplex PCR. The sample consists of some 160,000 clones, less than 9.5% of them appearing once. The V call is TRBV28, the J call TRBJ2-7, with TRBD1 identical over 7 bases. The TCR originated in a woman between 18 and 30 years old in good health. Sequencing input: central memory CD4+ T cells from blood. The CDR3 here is CASTVDRTHEQYF. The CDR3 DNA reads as TGTGCCAGCACAGTGGACAGGACACACGAGCAGTACTTC. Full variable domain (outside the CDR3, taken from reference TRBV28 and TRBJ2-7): DVKVTQSSRYLVKRTGEKVFLECVQDMDHENMFWYRQDPGLGLRLIYFSYDVKMKEKGDIPEGYSVSREKKERFSLILESASTNQTSMYLCASTVDRTHEQYFGPGTRLTVT.